This T cell receptor beta chain is from a study of T cell responses to AZD1222 COVID-19 vaccine. Study-level points and caveats: Donors skewed white British and female; clonal diversity was possibly underestimated. Increased Spike-specific TCR breadth and depth were observed after two AZD1222 doses.

Repertoires were generated with immunoSEQ multiplex PCR, while TCRdb's copy carries only in-frame clones and drops some. The table lists around 110,000 clones, around nine tenths of them singletons. Trimming stripped 3 bases from V and 8 bases from J, with 16 bases between. The V gene's germline CDR1 is LNHNV and CDR2 YYDKDF (reference sequence). The CDR3 runs 14 residues. Only a few counts were recorded for this clone. Its antigen is as yet unknown. The chain is built from TRBV15 and TRBJ1-2, with D tentatively TRBD1 (5 bases). The material was peripheral blood, obtained on day 0 of AZD1222 vaccination. The origin of this receptor is an adult in good health. CDR3 DNA sequence: TGTGCCACCAGCAGGCTTGGGGGACCGATAGGCTACACCTTC. Protein product: CATSRLGGPIGYTF.